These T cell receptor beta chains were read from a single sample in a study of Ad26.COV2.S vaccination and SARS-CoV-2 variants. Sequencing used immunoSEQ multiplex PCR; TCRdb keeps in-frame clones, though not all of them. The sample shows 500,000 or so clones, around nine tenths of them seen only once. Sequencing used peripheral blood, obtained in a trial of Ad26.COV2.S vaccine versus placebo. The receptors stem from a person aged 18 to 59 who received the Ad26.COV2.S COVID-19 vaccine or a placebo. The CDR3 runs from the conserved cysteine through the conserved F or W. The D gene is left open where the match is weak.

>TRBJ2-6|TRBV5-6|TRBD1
CASSAGQGLLSGANVLTF
TGTGCCAGCAGCGCGGGACAGGGCTTGCTCTCTGGGGCCAACGTCCTGACTTTC
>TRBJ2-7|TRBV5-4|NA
CASSLDPDSTYEQYF
TGTGCCAGCAGCTTAGACCCGGACAGCACGTACGAGCAGTACTTC
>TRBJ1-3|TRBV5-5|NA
CASSSTGNTIYF
TGTGCCAGCAGCTCGACAGGAAACACCATATATTTT
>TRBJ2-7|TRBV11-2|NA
CASSWSDTQGKYF
TGTGCCAGCAGCTGGTCAGATACCCAAGGGAAGTACTTC
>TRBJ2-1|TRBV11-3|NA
CASSPHLGGEQFF
TGTGCCAGCAGCCCCCATTTAGGTGGTGAGCAGTTCTTC
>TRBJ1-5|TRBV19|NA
CASVRRGGDGNQPQHF
TGTGCCAGTGTACGGCGAGGGGGGGACGGCAATCAGCCCCAGCATTTT
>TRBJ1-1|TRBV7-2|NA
CASSSTGALMNTEAFF
TGTGCCAGCAGCTCCACAGGTGCCCTTATGAACACTGAAGCTTTCTTT
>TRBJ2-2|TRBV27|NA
CASSFIDETGELFF
TGTGCCAGCAGTTTTATCGATGAGACCGGGGAGCTGTTTTTT
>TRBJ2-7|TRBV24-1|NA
CATSDRTSEQYF
TGTGCCACCAGTGATCGCACTTCCGAGCAGTACTTC
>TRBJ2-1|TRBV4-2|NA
CASSQDLAGASGGEQFF
TGTGCCAGCAGCCAAGATCTCGCGGGGGCCTCGGGTGGTGAGCAGTTCTTC
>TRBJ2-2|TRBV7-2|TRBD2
CASSFLADTGELFF
TGTGCCAGCAGCTTCCTAGCGGACACCGGGGAGCTGTTTTTT
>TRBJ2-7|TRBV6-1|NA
CASSESPLAITSYEQYF
TGTGCCAGCAGTGAAAGCCCCCTAGCCATAACCTCCTACGAGCAGTACTTC
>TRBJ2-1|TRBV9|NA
CASSAQPWGYNEQFF
TGTGCCAGCAGCGCCCAGCCTTGGGGTTACAATGAGCAGTTCTTC
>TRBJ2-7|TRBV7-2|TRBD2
CASSLGGTRPYEQYF
TGTGCCAGCAGCTTAGGCGGGACTAGACCCTACGAGCAGTACTTC
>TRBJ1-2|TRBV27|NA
CASSLSPPRDGYTF
TGTGCCAGCAGTTTATCACCACCGAGGGATGGCTACACCTTC
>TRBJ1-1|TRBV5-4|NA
CASSQGTENTEAFF
TGTGCCAGCAGCCAGGGGACCGAGAACACTGAAGCTTTCTTT
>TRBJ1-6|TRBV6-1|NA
CASSEGGVGNSPLHF
TGTGCCAGCAGTGAAGGGGGAGTCGGAAATTCACCCCTCCACTTT
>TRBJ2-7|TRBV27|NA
CASGVGGSPYEQYF
TGTGCCAGCGGGGTTGGAGGGTCACCGTACGAGCAGTACTTC
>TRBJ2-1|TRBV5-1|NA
CASSTLGTSYNEQFF
TGCGCCAGCAGCACCCTGGGGACATCTTACAATGAGCAGTTCTTC